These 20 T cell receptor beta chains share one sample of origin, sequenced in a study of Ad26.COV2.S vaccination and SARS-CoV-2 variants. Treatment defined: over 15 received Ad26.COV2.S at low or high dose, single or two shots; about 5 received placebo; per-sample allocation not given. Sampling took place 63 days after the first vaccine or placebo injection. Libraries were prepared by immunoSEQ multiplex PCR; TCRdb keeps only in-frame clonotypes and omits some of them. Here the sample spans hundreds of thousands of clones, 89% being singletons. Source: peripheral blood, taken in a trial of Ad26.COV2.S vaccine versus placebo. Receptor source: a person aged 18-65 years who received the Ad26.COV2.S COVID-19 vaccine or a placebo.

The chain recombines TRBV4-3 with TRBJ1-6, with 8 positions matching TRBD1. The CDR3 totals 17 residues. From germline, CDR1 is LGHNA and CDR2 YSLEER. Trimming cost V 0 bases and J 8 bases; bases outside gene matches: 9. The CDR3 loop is CASSQDYRGGGDSPLHF. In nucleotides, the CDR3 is TGCGCCAGCAGCCAAGACTACAGGGGGGGCGGGGATTCACCCCTCCACTTT.

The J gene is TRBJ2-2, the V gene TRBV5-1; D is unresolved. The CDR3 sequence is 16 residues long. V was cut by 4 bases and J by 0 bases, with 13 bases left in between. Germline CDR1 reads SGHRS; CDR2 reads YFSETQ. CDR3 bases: TGCGCCAGCAGCCCGTCTTATACCGCGAACACCGGGGAGCTGTTTTTT. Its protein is CASSPSYTANTGELFF. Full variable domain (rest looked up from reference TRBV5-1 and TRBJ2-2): KAGVTQTPRYLIKTRGQQVTLSCSPISGHRSVSWYQQTPGQGLQFLFEYFSETQRNKGNFPGRFSGRQFSNSRSEMNVSTLELGDSALYLCASSPSYTANTGELFFGEGSRLTVL.

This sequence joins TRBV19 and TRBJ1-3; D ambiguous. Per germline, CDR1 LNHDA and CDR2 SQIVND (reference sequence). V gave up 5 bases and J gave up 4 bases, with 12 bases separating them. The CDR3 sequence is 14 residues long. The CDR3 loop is CASSPQRWGNTIYF. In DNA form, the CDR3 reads TGTGCCAGTAGTCCACAACGGTGGGGAAACACCATATATTTT.

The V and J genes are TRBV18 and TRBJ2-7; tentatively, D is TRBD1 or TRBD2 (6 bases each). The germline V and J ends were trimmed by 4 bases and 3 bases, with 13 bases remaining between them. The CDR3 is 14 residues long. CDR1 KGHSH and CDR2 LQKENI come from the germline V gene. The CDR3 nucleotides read TGTGCCAGCTCACGGTCGGGGGCCCTCTACGAGCAGTACTTC. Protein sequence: CASSRSGALYEQYF.

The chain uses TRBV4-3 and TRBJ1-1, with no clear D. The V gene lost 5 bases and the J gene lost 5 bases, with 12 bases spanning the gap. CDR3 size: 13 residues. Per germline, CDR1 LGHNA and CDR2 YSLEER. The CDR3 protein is CASSGWGSTEAFF. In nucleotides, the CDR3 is TGCGCCAGCAGCGGGTGGGGAAGTACTGAAGCTTTCTTT.

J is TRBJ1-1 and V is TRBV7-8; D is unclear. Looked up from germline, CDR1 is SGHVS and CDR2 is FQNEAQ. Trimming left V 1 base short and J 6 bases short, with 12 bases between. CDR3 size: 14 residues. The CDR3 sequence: CASSLESRFAEAFF. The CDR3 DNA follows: TGTGCCAGCAGCTTAGAATCCAGATTTGCTGAAGCTTTCTTT. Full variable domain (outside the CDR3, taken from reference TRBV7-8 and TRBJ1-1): GAGVSQSPRYKVAKRGQDVALRCDPISGHVSLFWYQQALGQGPEFLTYFQNEAQLDKSGLPSDRFFAERPEGSVSTLKIQRTQQEDSAVYLCASSLESRFAEAFFGQGTRLTVV.

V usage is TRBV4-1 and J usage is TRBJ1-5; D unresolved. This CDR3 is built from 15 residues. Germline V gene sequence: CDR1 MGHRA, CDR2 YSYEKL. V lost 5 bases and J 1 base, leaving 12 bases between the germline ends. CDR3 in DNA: TGCGCCAGCAGCTTCGGGTCAGAGAGCAATCAGCCCCAGCATTTT. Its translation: CASSFGSESNQPQHF.

The CDR3: CASSHSGLGPYEQYF. In DNA, the CDR3 is TGCGCCAGCAGCCACTCCGGTCTGGGTCCTTACGAGCAGTACTTC. This chain links TRBV5-1 with TRBJ2-7; D is undetermined. This CDR3 comprises 15 residues. Germline V lookup: CDR1 SGHRS, CDR2 YFSETQ. Trimming removed 4 bases at V and 4 bases at J, with 18 bases between.

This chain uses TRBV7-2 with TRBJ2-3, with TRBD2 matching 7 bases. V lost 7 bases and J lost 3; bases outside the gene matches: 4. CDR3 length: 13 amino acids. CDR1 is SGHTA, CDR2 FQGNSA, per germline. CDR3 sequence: CASTTSVTDTQYF. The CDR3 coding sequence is TGTGCCAGCACCACTAGCGTAACAGATACGCAGTATTTT.

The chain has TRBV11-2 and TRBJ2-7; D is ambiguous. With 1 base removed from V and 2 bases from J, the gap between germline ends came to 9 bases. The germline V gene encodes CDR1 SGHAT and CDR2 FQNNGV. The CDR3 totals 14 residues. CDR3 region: CASSLVLGPYEQYF. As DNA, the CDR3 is TGTGCCAGCAGCTTAGTACTGGGCCCCTACGAGCAGTACTTC.

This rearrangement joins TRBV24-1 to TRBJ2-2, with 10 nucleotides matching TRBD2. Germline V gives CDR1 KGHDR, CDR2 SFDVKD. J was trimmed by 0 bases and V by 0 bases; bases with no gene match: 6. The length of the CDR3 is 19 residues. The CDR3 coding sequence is TGTGCCACCAGTGATTTGAGGCTAGCGGGGGCCGCGAACACCGGGGAGCTGTTTTTT. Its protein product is CATSDLRLAGAANTGELFF.

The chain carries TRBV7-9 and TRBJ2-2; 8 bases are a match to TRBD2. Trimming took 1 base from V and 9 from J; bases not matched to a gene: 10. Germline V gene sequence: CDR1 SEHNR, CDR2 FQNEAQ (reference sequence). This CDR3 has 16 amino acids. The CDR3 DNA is TGTGCCAGCAGCTTAGGGGAGCGGGAGAGGTCGTGGGAGCTGTTTTTT. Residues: CASSLGERERSWELFF.

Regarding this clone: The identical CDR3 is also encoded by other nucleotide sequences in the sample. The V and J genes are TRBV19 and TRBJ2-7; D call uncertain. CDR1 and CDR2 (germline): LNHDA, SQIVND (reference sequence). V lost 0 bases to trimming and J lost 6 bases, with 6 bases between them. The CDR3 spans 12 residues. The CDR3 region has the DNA TGTGCCAGTAGTATAGATCAAAGCGAGCAGTACTTC. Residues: CASSIDQSEQYF.

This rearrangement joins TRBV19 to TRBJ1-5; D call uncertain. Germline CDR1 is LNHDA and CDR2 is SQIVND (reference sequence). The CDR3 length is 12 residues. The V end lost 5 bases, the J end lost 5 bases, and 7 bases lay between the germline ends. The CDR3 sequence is CASSSDYQPQHF. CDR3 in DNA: TGTGCCAGTAGTTCAGACTATCAGCCCCAGCATTTT.

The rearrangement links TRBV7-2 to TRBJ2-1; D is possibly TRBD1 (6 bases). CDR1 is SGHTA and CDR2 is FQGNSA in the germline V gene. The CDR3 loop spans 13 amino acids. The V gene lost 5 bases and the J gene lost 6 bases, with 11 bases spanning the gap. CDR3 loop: CASSTGTPNEQFF. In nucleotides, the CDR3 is TGTGCCAGCAGCACGGGGACACCCAATGAGCAGTTCTTC.

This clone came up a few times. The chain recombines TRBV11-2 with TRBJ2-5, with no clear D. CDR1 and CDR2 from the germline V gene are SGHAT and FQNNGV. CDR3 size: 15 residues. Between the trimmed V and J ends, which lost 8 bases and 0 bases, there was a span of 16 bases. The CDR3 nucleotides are TGTGCCAGCTCCCCCTCCCCGGAGCACCAAGAGACCCAGTACTTC. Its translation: CASSPSPEHQETQYF.

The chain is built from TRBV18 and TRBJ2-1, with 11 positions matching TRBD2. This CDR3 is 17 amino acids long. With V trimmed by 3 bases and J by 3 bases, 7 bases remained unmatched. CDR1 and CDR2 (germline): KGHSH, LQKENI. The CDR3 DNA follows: TGTGCCAGCTCACCTGGGGCCGGGACTAGCGGCTACAATGAGCAGTTCTTC. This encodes CASSPGAGTSGYNEQFF.

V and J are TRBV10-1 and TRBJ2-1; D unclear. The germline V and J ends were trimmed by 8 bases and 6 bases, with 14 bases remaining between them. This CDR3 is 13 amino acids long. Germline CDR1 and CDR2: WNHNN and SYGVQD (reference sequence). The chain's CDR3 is CASPPYPLNEQFF. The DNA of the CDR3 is TGCGCCAGCCCTCCATACCCCCTCAATGAGCAGTTCTTC.

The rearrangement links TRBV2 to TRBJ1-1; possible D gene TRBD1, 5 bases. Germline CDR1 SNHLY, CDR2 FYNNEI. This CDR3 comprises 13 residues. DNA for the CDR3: TGTGGGGGCCGAGAGGGACGGAACACTGAAGCTTTCTTT. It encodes CGGREGRNTEAFF.

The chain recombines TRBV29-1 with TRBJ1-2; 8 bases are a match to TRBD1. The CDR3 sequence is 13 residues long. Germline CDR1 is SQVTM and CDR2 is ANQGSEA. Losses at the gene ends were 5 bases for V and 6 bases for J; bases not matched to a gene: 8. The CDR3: CSVSTTGVNGYTF. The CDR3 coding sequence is TGCAGCGTTTCAACGACAGGGGTGAATGGCTACACCTTC.